The clone carrying this TCR beta chain has just a few counts. PCR involved 60 Vbeta and 13 Jbeta primers. Profiled with immunoSEQ multiplex PCR; TCRdb holds only in-frame clones, not every one. The sample records a few hundred thousand clones, about 80% being singletons. This sample was taken from a study of cytomegalovirus exposure and HLA in healthy donors. This TCR was recovered from a woman aged 55 to 70 in good health and CMV-seropositive. Sequences were obtained from PBMCs.

This CDR3 is CASSPQGSGRGDTQYF. Written as DNA, the CDR3 is TGCGCCAGCAGCCCGCAGGGTAGCGGGAGAGGGGATACGCAGTATTTT. The chain employs TRBV5-1 and TRBJ2-3; 9 nucleotides line up with TRBD2. Germline CDR1 is SGHRS and CDR2 is YFSETQ. This CDR3 has 16 residues. The ends lost 4 bases at V and 6 bases at J; junction bases unmatched: 12.